The 14 T cell receptor beta chains reported below all come from one sample, sequenced in a study of cytomegalovirus exposure and HLA in healthy donors. TCRdb keeps only in-frame clones here, not all; method: immunoSEQ multiplex PCR. Of approximately 100,000 clones listed, around 89% are singletons. Sequenced material: PBMCs. The receptors stem from a woman aged 18-35 years in good health and CMV-seropositive.

The rearrangement joins TRBV28 to TRBJ2-1; TRBD1 matches at 7 bases. Germline CDR1 and CDR2: MDHEN and SYDVKM. Unmatched junction bases numbered 8, after V lost 8 bases and J lost 7 bases. CDR3 length: 13 residues. The CDR3 loop reads CASASGTENEQFF. CDR3 DNA sequence: TGTGCCAGCGCTTCCGGGACAGAAAATGAGCAGTTCTTC.

The chain employs TRBV19 and TRBJ2-5; a possible D gene is TRBD2 (5 bases). There are 14 residues in the CDR3. Trimming shortened V by 0 bases and J by 6 bases, and 11 bases separated the two germline ends. CDR1 and CDR2 from the germline V gene are LNHDA and SQIVND (reference sequence). The CDR3 protein is CASSIDAGLKTQYF. In nucleotides, the CDR3 is TGTGCCAGTAGTATAGATGCGGGTTTAAAGACCCAGTACTTC.

The chain links TRBV27 to TRBJ1-6; possibly TRBD1 for D (5 bases). The CDR3 sequence is 15 residues long. From germline, CDR1 is MNHEY and CDR2 SMNVEV (reference sequence). Trimming removed 3 bases at V and 8 bases at J, with 14 bases between. This CDR3 reads CASSFKGRVDSPLHF. The CDR3 DNA is TGTGCCAGCAGTTTTAAGGGCAGGGTGGATTCACCCCTCCACTTT.

This chain connects TRBV7-2 to TRBJ2-2, with 9 bases lining up with TRBD2. Germline V gene data show CDR1 as SGHTA and CDR2 as FQGNSA. Unmatched junction bases numbered 8, after V lost 2 bases and J lost 7 bases. The CDR3 extends over 16 amino acids. The CDR3 region is CASSLQGLAKLGELFF. The CDR3 DNA is TGTGCCAGCAGCTTACAGGGACTAGCAAAGCTCGGGGAGCTGTTTTTT.

V usage is TRBV7-9 and J usage is TRBJ1-6, with D perhaps TRBD1 (6 bases). V dropped 1 base and J dropped 8 bases, with 12 bases sitting between them. Germline V gene data show CDR1 as SEHNR and CDR2 as FQNEAQ (reference sequence). This CDR3 is built from 15 residues. The CDR3 nucleotides are TGTGCCAGCAGCTTAGTAACAGGGCCCGATTCACCCCTCCACTTT. It translates to CASSLVTGPDSPLHF.

CDR3 coding DNA: TGCGCCAGCAAAGAGGGACAGGGGCACGAGCAGTACTTC. Protein product: CASKEGQGHEQYF. This chain uses TRBV10-1 with TRBJ2-7; TRBD1 agrees at 10 bases. CDR1 is WNHNN and CDR2 is SYGVQD in the germline V gene (reference sequence). The CDR3 spans 13 residues. The V gene end was trimmed by 7 bases and the J gene end by 5 bases; junction bases not matched to a gene: 5.

This clone was counted only a few times. The chain is built from TRBV7-9 and TRBJ1-2; D perhaps matches TRBD1 (5 bases). The germline V and J ends were trimmed by 1 base and 6 bases, with 6 bases remaining between them. The CDR3 loop spans 12 amino acids. Germline CDR1 and CDR2: SEHNR and FQNEAQ (reference sequence). Here the CDR3 reads CASSLGRDGYTF. The CDR3 DNA reads as TGTGCCAGCAGCTTAGGCAGGGATGGCTACACCTTC.

The chain joins TRBV6-5 to TRBJ1-4, with a possible D match to TRBD1 (6 bases). V lost 0 bases, J lost 8 bases, and 13 bases lay in between. This CDR3 contains 15 residues. Germline-derived CDR1 and CDR2 are MNHEY and SVGAGI. The CDR3 loop reads CASSYSTGPWEKLFF. The CDR3 DNA reads TGTGCCAGCAGTTACTCGACAGGACCGTGGGAAAAACTGTTTTTT.

The chain combines TRBV29-1 with TRBJ2-7, with 8 nucleotides matching TRBD1. The germline CDR1 and CDR2 sequences are SQVTM and ANQGSEA. The CDR3 has 12 residues. V shed 6 bases, J shed 3 bases, and the junction held 4 bases outside the gene matches. CDR3 DNA: TGCAGCGTGAGACAGGGGAGCTACGAGCAGTACTTC. Translated: CSVRQGSYEQYF.

V is TRBV27 and J is TRBJ1-1; no definite D call. CDR1 is MNHEY and CDR2 is SMNVEV in the germline V gene (reference sequence). The CDR3 is made up of 16 amino acids. V gave up 2 bases and J gave up 6 bases, with 19 bases separating them. CDR3 in amino acids: CASSLGAGLSGPEAFF. The CDR3 nucleotides are TGTGCCAGCAGTTTAGGAGCGGGCCTATCAGGACCTGAAGCTTTCTTT.

V gene TRBV29-1 combines with J gene TRBJ2-1; 11 bases are shared with TRBD1. CDR3 length: 13 residues. J lost 7 bases, V lost 7 bases, and 6 bases had no gene match. The germline CDR1 and CDR2 sequences are SQVTM and ANQGSEA. The CDR3 sequence: CSAWTGGRNEQFF. CDR3 nucleotides: TGCAGCGCTTGGACAGGGGGCAGAAATGAGCAGTTCTTC.

The chain uses TRBV13 and TRBJ2-2; D gene ambiguous. Germline assignment: CDR1 PRHDT and CDR2 FYEKMQ (reference sequence). This CDR3 has 14 residues. Trimming removed 2 bases from V and 5 bases from J, with 9 bases in between. The CDR3 loop is CASSLSFSTGELFF. CDR3 DNA sequence: TGTGCCAGCAGCTTATCGTTCAGTACCGGGGAGCTGTTTTTT.

This chain connects TRBV6-1 to TRBJ1-5; TRBD1 is a possible D gene (5 bases). Germline assignment: CDR1 MNHNS and CDR2 SASEGT. V gave up 4 bases and J gave up 6 bases, with 16 bases separating them. This CDR3 contains 15 residues. This chain's CDR3 is CASSGWTAGGQPQHF. CDR3 coding DNA: TGTGCCAGCAGTGGCTGGACGGCGGGGGGTCAGCCCCAGCATTTT.

J is TRBJ1-3 and V is TRBV19; D is undetermined. This CDR3 is built from 13 residues. V lost 10 bases and J lost 0, with 10 bases in between. Germline CDR1 LNHDA, CDR2 SQIVND (reference sequence). CDR3 nucleotides: TGTGCCACTGCAGGCTTCTCTGGAAACACCATATATTTT. Protein sequence: CATAGFSGNTIYF.